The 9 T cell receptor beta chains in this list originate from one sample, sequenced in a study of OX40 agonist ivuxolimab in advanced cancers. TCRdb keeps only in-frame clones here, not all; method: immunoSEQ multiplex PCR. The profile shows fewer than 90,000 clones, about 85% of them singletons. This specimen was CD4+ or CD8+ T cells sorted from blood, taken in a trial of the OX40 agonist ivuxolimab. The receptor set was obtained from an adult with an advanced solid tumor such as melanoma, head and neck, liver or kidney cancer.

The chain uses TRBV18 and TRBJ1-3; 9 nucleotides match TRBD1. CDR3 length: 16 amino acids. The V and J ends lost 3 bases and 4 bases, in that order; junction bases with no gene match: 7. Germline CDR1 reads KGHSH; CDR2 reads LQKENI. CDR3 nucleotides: TGTGCCAGCTCACCTAACCGGGACAGGGCCGGAAACACCATATATTTT. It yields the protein CASSPNRDRAGNTIYF.

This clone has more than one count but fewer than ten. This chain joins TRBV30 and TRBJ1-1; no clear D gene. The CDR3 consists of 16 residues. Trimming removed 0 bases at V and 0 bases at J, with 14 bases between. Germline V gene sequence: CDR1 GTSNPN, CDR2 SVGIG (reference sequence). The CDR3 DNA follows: TGTGCCTGGAGTGTAGGGTGGGGAACAATGAACACTGAAGCTTTCTTT. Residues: CAWSVGWGTMNTEAFF.

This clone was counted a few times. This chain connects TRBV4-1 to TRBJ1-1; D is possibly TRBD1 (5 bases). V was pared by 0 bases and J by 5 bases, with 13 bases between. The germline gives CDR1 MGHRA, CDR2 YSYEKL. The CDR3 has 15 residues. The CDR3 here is CASSQDAPGGTEAFF. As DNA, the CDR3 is TGCGCCAGCAGCCAAGATGCCCCCGGGGGAACTGAAGCTTTCTTT.

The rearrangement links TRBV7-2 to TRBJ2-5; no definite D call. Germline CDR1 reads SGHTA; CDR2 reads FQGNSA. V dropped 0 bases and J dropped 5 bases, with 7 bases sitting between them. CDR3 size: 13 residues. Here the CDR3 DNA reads TGTGCCAGCAGCTTAGCGGTCGGGGAGACCCAGTACTTC. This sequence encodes CASSLAVGETQYF.

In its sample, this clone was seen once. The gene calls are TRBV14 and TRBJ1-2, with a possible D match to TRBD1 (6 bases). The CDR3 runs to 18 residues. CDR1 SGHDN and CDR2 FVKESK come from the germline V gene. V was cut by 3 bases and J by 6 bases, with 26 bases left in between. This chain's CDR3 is CASSHLSPTGISGDGYTF. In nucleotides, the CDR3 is TGTGCCAGCAGCCACCTCTCTCCCACAGGGATCTCTGGGGATGGCTACACCTTC.

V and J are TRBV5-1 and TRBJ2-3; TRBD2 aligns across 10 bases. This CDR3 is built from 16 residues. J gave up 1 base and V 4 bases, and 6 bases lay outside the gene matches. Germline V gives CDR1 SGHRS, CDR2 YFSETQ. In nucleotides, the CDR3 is TGCGCCAGCAGCCCTAGCGGGGGTCGTGGCACAGATACGCAGTATTTT. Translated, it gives CASSPSGGRGTDTQYF.

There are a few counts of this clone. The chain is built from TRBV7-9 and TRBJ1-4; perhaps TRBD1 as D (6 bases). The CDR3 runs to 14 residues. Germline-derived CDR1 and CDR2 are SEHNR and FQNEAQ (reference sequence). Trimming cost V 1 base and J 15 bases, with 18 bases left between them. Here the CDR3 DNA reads TGTGCCAGCAGCTTAGGGACAGCCGAGGAAGTTTTGTTTTTT. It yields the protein CASSLGTAEEVLFF. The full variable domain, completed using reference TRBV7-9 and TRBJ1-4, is DTGVSQNPRHKITKRGQNVTFRCDPISEHNRLYWYRQTLGQGPEFLTYFQNEAQLEKSRLLSDRFSAERPKGSFSTLEIQRTEQGDSAMYLCASSLGTAEEVLFFGSGTQLSVL.

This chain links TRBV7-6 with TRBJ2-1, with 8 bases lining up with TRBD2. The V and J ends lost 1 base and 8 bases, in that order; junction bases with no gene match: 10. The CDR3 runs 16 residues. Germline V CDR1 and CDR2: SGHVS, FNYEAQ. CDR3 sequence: CASSLGLAGNLHEQFF. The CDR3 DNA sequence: TGTGCCAGCAGCTTAGGGTTAGCGGGGAACCTACATGAGCAGTTCTTC.

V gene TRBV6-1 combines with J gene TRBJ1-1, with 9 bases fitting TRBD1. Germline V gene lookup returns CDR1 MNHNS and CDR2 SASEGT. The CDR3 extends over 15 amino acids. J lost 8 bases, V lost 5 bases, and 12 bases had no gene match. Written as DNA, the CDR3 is TGTGCCAGCAGTAAAGTACCGGGACAGGGATCAGAAGCTTTCTTT. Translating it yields CASSKVPGQGSEAFF.